The clone carrying this TCR beta chain has only a few counts. Its antigen is unknown. The sample is drawn from a study of spatial heterogeneity in lung cancer. In the study overall: Detection consistently yielded more beta chains than alpha chains.

Study-wide points: Ubiquitous expanded tumor TCRs surfaced in blood more at resection than they did at follow-up.

Between the trimmed V and J ends, which lost 5 bases and 9 bases, there was a span of 17 bases. CDR3 size: 15 residues. Germline V gives CDR1 MNHEY, CDR2 SVGAGI. The presence of a unique molecular identifier marked each TCR cDNA molecule. TCRdb called the 5' RACE reads again in MiXCR, with one record for every CDR3 protein. The sample has 45,000 or so distinct CDR3 sequences, about 12% seen once; the top ten hold about 43%. Time point here: sample taken at primary tumor resection. The sequenced material consisted of unsorted whole RNA from tumor, nontumor lung or frozen PBMC. Samples were obtained from more than 70 donors, all untreated early-stage non-small cell lung cancer patients.

The sequence derives from a female donor with early-stage non-small cell lung cancer. This sequence joins TRBV6-5 and TRBJ1-6, with D perhaps TRBD1 (6 bases). The sample was PBMCs, taken at surgery. CDR3 protein: CASSPKGVSGSPLHF. CDR3 DNA sequence: TGTGCCAGCAGTCCCAAGGGGGTTAGCGGTTCACCCCTCCACTTT.